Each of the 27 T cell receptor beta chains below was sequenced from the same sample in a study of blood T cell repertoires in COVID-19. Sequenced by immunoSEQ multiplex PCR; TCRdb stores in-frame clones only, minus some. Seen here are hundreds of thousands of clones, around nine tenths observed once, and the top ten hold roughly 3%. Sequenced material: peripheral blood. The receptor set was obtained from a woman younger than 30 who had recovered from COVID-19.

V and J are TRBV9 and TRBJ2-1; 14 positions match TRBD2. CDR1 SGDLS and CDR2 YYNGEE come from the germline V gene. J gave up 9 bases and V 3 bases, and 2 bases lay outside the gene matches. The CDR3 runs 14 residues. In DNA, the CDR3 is TGTGCCAGCAGCGACGGACTAGCGGGAGGTGAGCAGTTCTTC. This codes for CASSDGLAGGEQFF.

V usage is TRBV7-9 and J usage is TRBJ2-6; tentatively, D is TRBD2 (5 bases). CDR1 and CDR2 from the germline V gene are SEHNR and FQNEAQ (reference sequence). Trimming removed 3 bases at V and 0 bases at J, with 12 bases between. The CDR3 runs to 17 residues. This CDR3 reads CASSFTDGGSGANVLTF. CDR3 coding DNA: TGTGCCAGCAGCTTTACGGACGGAGGCTCTGGGGCCAACGTCCTGACTTTC. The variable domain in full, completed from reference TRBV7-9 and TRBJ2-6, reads DTGVSQNPRHKITKRGQNVTFRCDPISEHNRLYWYRQTLGQGPEFLTYFQNEAQLEKSRLLSDRFSAERPKGSFSTLEIQRTEQGDSAMYLCASSFTDGGSGANVLTFGAGSRLTVL.

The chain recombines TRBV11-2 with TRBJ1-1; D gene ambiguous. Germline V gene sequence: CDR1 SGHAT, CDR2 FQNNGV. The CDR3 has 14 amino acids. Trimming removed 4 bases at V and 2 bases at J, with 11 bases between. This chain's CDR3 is CASSSTLLNTEAFF. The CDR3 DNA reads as TGTGCCAGCAGCTCCACGCTATTAAACACTGAAGCTTTCTTT.

CDR3 sequence (DNA): TGTGCCAGCAGCGCCCGGACTAGTAAGGGGACGCAGTATTTT. This codes for CASSARTSKGTQYF. The rearrangement joins TRBV9 to TRBJ2-3; the match to TRBD2 covers 7 bases. The V gene's germline CDR1 is SGDLS and CDR2 YYNGEE. This CDR3 spans 14 amino acids. V was pared by 3 bases and J by 9 bases, with 10 bases of the junction left unmatched.

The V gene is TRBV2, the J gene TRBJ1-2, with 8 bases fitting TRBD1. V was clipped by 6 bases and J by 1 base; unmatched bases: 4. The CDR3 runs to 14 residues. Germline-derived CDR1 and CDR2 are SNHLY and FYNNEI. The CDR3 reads CASRRTGNNYGYTF. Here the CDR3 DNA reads TGTGCCAGCAGACGGACAGGGAATAACTATGGCTACACCTTC.

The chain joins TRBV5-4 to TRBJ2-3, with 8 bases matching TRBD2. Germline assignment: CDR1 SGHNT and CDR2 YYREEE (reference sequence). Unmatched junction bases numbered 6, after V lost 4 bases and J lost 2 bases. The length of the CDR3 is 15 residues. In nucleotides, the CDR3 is TGTGCCAGCAGCCGGGGGGGAGTGGACACAGATACGCAGTATTTT. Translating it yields CASSRGGVDTDTQYF. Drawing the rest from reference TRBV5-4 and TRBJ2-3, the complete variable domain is ETGVTQSPTHLIKTRGQQVTLRCSSQSGHNTVSWYQQALGQGPQFIFQYYREEENGRGNFPPRFSGLQFPNYSSELNVNALELDDSALYLCASSRGGVDTDTQYFGPGTRLTVL.

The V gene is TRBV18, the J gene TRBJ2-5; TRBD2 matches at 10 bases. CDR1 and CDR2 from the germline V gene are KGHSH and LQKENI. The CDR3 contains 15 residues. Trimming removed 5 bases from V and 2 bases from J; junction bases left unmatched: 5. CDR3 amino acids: CASSTGLAAQETQYF. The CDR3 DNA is TGTGCCAGCTCAACTGGACTAGCGGCACAAGAGACCCAGTACTTC.

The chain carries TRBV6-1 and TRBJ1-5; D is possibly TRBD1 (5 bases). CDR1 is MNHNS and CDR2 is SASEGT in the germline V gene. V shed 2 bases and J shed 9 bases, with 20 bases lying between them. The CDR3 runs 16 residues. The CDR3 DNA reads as TGTGCCAGCAGTGAATCGATCCCCGGGGGAGGTTGGCCCCAGCATTTT. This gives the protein CASSESIPGGGWPQHF.

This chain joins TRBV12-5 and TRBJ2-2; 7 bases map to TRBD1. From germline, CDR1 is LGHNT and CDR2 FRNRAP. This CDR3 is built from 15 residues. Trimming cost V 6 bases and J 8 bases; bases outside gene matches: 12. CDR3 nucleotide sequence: TGTGCTAGTGGCCGGGACAGCTATTTGGGGGGGGAGCTGTTTTTT. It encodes CASGRDSYLGGELFF.

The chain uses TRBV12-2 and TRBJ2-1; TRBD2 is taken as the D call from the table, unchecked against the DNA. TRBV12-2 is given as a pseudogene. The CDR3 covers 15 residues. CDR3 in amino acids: CASRLVLAGADEQFF. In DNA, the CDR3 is TGTGCAAGTCGCTTAGTGCTAGCGGGAGCCGATGAGCAGTTCTTC.

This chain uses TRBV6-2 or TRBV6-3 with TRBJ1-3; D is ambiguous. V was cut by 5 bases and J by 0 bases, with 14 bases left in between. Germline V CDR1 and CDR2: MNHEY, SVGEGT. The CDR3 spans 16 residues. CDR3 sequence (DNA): TGTGCCAGCAGTGCGGCGGTCGCCCTCTCTGGAAACACCATATATTTT. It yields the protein CASSAAVALSGNTIYF.

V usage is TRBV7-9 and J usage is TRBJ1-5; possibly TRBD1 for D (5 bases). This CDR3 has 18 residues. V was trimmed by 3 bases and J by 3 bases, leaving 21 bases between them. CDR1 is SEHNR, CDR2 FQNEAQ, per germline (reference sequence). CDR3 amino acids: CASSLEDSQRLTNQPQHF. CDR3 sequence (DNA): TGTGCCAGCAGCTTGGAAGACAGTCAAAGGCTTACCAATCAGCCCCAGCATTTT.

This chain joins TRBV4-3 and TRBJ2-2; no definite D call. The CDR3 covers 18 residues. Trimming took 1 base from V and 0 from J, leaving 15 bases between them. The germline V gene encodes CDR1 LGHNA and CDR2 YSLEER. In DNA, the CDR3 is TGCGCCAGCAGCCAAGCCCCCGCAGGTAACACGAACACCGGGGAGCTGTTTTTT. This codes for CASSQAPAGNTNTGELFF.

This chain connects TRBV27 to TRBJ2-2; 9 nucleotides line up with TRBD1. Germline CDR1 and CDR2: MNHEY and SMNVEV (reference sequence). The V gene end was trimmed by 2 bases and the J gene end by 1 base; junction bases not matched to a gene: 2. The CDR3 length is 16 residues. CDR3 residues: CASSLGGQGNTGELFF. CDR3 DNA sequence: TGTGCCAGCAGTTTAGGGGGACAGGGGAACACCGGGGAGCTGTTTTTT.

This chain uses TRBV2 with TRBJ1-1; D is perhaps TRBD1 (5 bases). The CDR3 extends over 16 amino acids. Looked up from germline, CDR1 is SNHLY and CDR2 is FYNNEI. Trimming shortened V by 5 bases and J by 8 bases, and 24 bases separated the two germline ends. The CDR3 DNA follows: TGTGCCAGCAGTATCGACCAACCCGGGGGAGGGAGCGAAGCTTTCTTT. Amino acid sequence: CASSIDQPGGGSEAFF.

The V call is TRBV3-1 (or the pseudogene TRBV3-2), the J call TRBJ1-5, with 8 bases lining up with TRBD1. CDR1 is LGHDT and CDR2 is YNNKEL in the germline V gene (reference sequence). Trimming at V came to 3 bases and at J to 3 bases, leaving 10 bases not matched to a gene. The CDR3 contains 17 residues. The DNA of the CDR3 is TGTGCCAGCAGCCACCGCAGGACAGGGTCCACCAATCAGCCCCAGCATTTT. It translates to CASSHRRTGSTNQPQHF.

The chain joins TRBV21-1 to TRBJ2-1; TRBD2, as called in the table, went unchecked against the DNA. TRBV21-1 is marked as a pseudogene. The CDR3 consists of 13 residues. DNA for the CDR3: TGTGCCAGCGGGGCTAGCGGGAGGGATGAGCAGTTCTTC. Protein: CASGASGRDEQFF.

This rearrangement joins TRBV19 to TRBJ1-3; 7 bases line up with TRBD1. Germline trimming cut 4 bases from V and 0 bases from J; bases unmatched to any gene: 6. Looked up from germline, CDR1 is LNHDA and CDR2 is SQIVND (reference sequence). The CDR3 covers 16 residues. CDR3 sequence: CASSRGQTVSGNTIYF. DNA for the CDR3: TGTGCCAGTAGTAGGGGACAGACGGTCTCTGGAAACACCATATATTTT.

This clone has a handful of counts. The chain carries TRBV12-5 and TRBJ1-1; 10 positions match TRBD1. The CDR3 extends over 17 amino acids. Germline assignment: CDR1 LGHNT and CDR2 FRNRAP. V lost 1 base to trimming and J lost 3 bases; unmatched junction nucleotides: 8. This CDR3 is CASGLETGGGLDTEAFF. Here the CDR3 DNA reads TGTGCTAGTGGTTTGGAGACAGGGGGCGGGTTGGACACTGAAGCTTTCTTT.

Here the CDR3 reads CASSQDSGYNEQFF. The CDR3 coding sequence is TGCGCCAGCAGCCAAGATTCAGGATACAATGAGCAGTTCTTC. The genes are TRBV4-3 and TRBJ2-1; the D is unclear. V lost 0 bases and J 4 bases, leaving 7 bases between the germline ends. CDR1 and CDR2 (germline): LGHNA, YSLEER. The CDR3 runs 14 residues.

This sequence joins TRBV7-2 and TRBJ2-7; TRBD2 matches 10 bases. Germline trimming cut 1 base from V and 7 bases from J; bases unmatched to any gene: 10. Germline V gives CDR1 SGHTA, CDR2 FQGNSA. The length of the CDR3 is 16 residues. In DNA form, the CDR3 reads TGTGCCAGCAGCTTAGATCCTAGCGGGAGCCTTCGGGAGCAGTACGTC. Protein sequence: CASSLDPSGSLREQYV.

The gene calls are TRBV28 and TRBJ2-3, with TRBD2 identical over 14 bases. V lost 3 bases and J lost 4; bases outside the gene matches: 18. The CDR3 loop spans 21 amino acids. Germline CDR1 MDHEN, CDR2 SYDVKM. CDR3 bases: TGTGCCAGCAGTTTGTGGGGCCTGACTAGCGGGAGGGCGGAGGACTCAGATACGCAGTATTTT. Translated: CASSLWGLTSGRAEDSDTQYF.

The CDR3 DNA sequence: TGTGCCAGCACTGCGGGTCCTCTAGGAAACACCATATATTTT. This translates into CASTAGPLGNTIYF. The genes are TRBV2 and TRBJ1-3; D is unresolved. From germline, CDR1 is SNHLY and CDR2 FYNNEI. V lost 7 bases to trimming and J lost 4 bases, with 14 bases between them. The CDR3 has 14 amino acids.

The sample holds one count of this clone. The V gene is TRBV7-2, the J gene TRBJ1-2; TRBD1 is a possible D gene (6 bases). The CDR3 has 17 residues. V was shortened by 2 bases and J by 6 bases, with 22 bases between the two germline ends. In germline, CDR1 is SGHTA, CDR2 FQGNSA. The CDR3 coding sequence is TGTGCCAGCAGCTTATCAACAAGACCGGGACAAGTGAATGGCTACACCTTC. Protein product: CASSLSTRPGQVNGYTF. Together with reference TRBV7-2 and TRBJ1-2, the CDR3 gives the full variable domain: GAGVSQSPSNKVTEKGKDVELRCDPISGHTALYWYRQSLGQGLEFLIYFQGNSAPDKSGLPSDRFSAERTGGSVSTLTIQRTQQEDSAVYLCASSLSTRPGQVNGYTFGSGTRLTVV.

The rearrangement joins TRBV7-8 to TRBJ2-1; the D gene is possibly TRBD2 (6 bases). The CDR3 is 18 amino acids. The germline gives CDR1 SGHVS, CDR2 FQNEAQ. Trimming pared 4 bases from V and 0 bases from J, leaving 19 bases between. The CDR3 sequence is CASSSGGKLESSYNEQFF. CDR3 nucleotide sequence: TGTGCCAGCAGCTCAGGAGGGAAACTCGAGAGCTCCTACAATGAGCAGTTCTTC.

The CDR3 bases are TGTGCCAGCAGCCCCCCGGGAGCAAACTCTGGAAACACCATATATTTT. Its translation: CASSPPGANSGNTIYF. The chain joins TRBV11-2 to TRBJ1-3; no firm D call. Germline V lookup: CDR1 SGHAT, CDR2 FQNNGV. Trimming cost V 5 bases and J 0 bases, with 14 bases left between them. The CDR3 has 16 residues.

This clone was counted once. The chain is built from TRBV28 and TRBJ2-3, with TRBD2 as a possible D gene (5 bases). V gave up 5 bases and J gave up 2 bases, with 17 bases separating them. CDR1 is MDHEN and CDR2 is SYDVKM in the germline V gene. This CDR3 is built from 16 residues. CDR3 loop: CASSKPTVLDTDTQYF. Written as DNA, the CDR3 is TGTGCCAGCAGTAAGCCAACCGTACTAGACACAGATACGCAGTATTTT.